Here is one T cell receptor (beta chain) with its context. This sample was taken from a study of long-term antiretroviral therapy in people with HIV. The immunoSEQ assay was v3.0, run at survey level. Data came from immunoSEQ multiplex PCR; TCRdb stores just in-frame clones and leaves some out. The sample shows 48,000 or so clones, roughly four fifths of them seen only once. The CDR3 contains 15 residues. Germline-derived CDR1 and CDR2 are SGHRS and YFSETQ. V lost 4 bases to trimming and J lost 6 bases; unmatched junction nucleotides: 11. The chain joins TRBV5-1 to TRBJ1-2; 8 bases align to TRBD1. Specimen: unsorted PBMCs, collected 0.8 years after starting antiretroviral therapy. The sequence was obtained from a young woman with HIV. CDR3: CASSPQGAHSDGYTF. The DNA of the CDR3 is TGCGCCAGCAGCCCGCAGGGGGCCCACTCCGATGGCTACACCTTC.